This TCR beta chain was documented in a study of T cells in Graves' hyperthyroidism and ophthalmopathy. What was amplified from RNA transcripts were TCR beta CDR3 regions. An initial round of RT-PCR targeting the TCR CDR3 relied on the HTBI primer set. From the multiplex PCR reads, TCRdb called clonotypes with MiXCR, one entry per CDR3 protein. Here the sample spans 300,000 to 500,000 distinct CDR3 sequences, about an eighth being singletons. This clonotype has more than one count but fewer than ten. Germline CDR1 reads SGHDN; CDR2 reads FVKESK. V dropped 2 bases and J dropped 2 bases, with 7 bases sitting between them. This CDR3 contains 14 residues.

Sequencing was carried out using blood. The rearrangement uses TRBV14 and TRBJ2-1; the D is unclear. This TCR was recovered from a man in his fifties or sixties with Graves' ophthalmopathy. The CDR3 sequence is CASSQREAYNEQFF. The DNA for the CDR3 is TGTGCCAGCAGCCAAAGGGAAGCCTACAATGAGCAGTTCTTC. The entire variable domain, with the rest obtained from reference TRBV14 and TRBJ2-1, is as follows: EAGVTQFPSHSVIEKGQTVTLRCDPISGHDNLYWYRRVMGKEIKFLLHFVKESKQDESGMPNNRFLAERTGGTYSTLKVQPAELEDSGVYFCASSQREAYNEQFFGPGTRLTVL.